The present T cell receptor beta chain was sequenced within a study of shared clonotypes between healthy human individuals. On the study more broadly: Each donor had three CD4 naive, three CD4 memory, two CD8 naive and one CD8 memory plate.

Tens of thousands of T cell genomes (around 0.2 ug DNA) went into each sorted-subset replicate. In the authors' workflow: Filtering differed because ImmunoSEQ produced junction-only sequences that carried no quality scores. TCRdb's copy holds only in-frame clones and misses some; the assay was immunoSEQ multiplex PCR. From that table come the V and J calls and clone size; the DNA was used to work out D and trimming. Of more than 1.2 million clones in the sample, less than 99% were seen once. Those who donated were healthy HIV-negative adults, with no recent acute infections or vaccinations reported. The CDR3 spans 16 residues. J gave up 4 bases and V 3 bases, and 10 bases lay outside the gene matches. Germline V gene data show CDR1 as LGHNA and CDR2 as YNFKEQ.

The rearrangement joins TRBV4-2 to TRBJ1-1; 8 bases align to TRBD1. The receptor was isolated from a man under 40 in good health. Sequenced: naive CD4+ T cells sorted from blood. The subset: CD45RA+ positively selected. CDR3 sequence: CASSQRQGFGSTEAFF. For the CDR3, the DNA is TGTGCCAGCAGCCAGAGACAGGGGTTCGGATCCACTGAAGCTTTCTTT.